The 9 T cell receptor beta chains below all came from one sample that was sequenced in a study of cytotoxic CD8 clonotypes in ibrutinib-treated CLL. Sequencing was performed with immunoSEQ multiplex PCR; in TCRdb, only in-frame clones are kept and a portion is missing. The sample lists roughly 150,000 clones, around nine tenths occurring once. The sequences come from PBMCs, collected at disease progression, from a patient treated with ibrutinib. Receptors were obtained from a human donor with chronic lymphocytic leukemia.

The chain carries TRBV30 and TRBJ1-5; 8 bases agree with TRBD1. The CDR3 runs 14 residues. Germline trimming cut 0 bases from V and 5 bases from J; bases unmatched to any gene: 3. Germline-derived CDR1 and CDR2 are GTSNPN and SVGIG (reference sequence). The CDR3 loop reads CAWSVPGGHQPQHF. CDR3 nucleotides: TGTGCCTGGAGTGTACCAGGGGGCCATCAGCCCCAGCATTTT.

Only a few counts were recorded for this clone. The rearrangement uses TRBV6-5 and TRBJ1-2, with D perhaps matching TRBD1 (5 bases). CDR1 is MNHEY and CDR2 is SVGAGI in the germline V gene. Trimming took off 6 bases at V and 3 bases at J, with 17 bases between the two ends. This CDR3 is built from 15 residues. CDR3: CASRGRSGEDYGYTF. CDR3 nucleotide sequence: TGTGCCAGCAGGGGACGTAGTGGCGAGGACTATGGCTACACCTTC.

The J gene is TRBJ2-1, the V gene TRBV7-3; D remains unclear. This CDR3 region has 13 residues. CDR1 is SGHTA and CDR2 is FQGTGA in the germline V gene. The V end was cut by 4 bases, the J end by 4 bases, with 8 bases between. In DNA, the CDR3 is TGTGCCAGCAGCTCCGCACCTTACAATGAGCAGTTCTTC. This sequence encodes CASSSAPYNEQFF.

The rearrangement uses TRBV7-2 and TRBJ1-2, with 7 bases lining up with TRBD1. This CDR3 is built from 14 residues. Germline V gives CDR1 SGHTA, CDR2 FQGNSA. With 4 bases clipped from V and 4 bases from J, the junction kept 6 bases outside the gene matches. The CDR3 here is CASSSTGNVYGYTF. As DNA, the CDR3 is TGTGCCAGCAGCTCGACAGGGAACGTCTATGGCTACACCTTC. The full variable domain, rest sourced from reference TRBV7-2 and TRBJ1-2, is GAGVSQSPSNKVTEKGKDVELRCDPISGHTALYWYRQSLGQGLEFLIYFQGNSAPDKSGLPSDRFSAERTGGSVSTLTIQRTQQEDSAVYLCASSSTGNVYGYTFGSGTRLTVV.

The rearrangement joins TRBV6-5 to TRBJ1-1, with 8 bases identical to TRBD1. The CDR3 spans 15 residues. Germline values: CDR1 MNHEY, CDR2 SVGAGI. Trimming removed 0 bases from V and 6 bases from J; junction bases left unmatched: 6. The CDR3 region is CASSYSSGGLAEAFF. CDR3 sequence (DNA): TGTGCCAGCAGTTACTCGTCAGGGGGCTTGGCTGAAGCTTTCTTT.

The rearrangement uses TRBV6-1 and TRBJ1-2; 10 nucleotides agree with TRBD1. From germline, CDR1 is MNHNS and CDR2 SASEGT. The CDR3 has 14 amino acids. V dropped 8 bases and J dropped 4; count of bases not matched to a gene: 7. The CDR3 loop is CASPRDRGGYGYTF. CDR3 nucleotides: TGTGCCAGCCCCCGGGACAGGGGTGGCTATGGCTACACCTTC.

This chain uses TRBV27 with TRBJ1-1; tentatively, D is TRBD1 (5 bases). The V gene's germline CDR1 is MNHEY and CDR2 SMNVEV (reference sequence). This CDR3 spans 13 amino acids. Trimming took 5 bases from V and 3 from J, leaving 10 bases between them. The CDR3 coding sequence is TGTGCCAGCAGTCCCGGGACTCACACTGAAGCTTTCTTT. Residues: CASSPGTHTEAFF.

This chain links TRBV29-1 with TRBJ2-3; TRBD1 might be the D (5 bases). Germline assignment: CDR1 SQVTM and CDR2 ANQGSEA. The CDR3 covers 14 residues. V lost 4 bases, J lost 2 bases, and 13 bases lay in between. This CDR3 is CSVGQGRVTDTQYF. The CDR3 DNA reads as TGCAGCGTTGGGCAGGGTCGAGTCACAGATACGCAGTATTTT.

The V and J genes are TRBV30 and TRBJ2-1; 7 nucleotides agree with TRBD2. Trimming removed 3 bases from V and 3 bases from J; junction bases left unmatched: 5. Germline values: CDR1 GTSNPN, CDR2 SVGIG (reference sequence). This CDR3 contains 14 residues. This CDR3 reads CAWSYRTSYNEQFF. The CDR3 DNA is TGTGCCTGGAGCTACCGGACTAGCTACAATGAGCAGTTCTTC.